This TCR beta chain was observed in a study of cytomegalovirus exposure and HLA in healthy donors. Study results and limitations: Beyond CMV serostatus, there was no information to go on about immune exposure.

The study ran its PCR with 60 Vbeta and 13 Jbeta primers. Produced via immunoSEQ multiplex PCR; TCRdb's table is partial and in-frame only. The data show about 200,000 clones, 70% to 85% seen once. The donors (healthy individuals) were bone marrow donors. Only a few counts were recorded for this clone. Its antigen is unknown. Germline lookup yields CDR1 SGHVS and CDR2 FNYEAQ. This CDR3 is built from 14 residues. With V trimmed by 5 bases and J by 6 bases, 4 bases remained unmatched. The gene calls are TRBV7-6 and TRBJ2-2, with 9 bases aligning to TRBD2. Specimen: PBMCs. This receptor was taken from a boy aged 2 to 10 in good health and CMV-seronegative. In DNA form, the CDR3 reads TGTGCCAGCAGCCTTAGCGGGGGCGCCGGGGAGCTGTTTTTT. Its protein is CASSLSGGAGELFF. Supplemented by reference TRBV7-6 and TRBJ2-2, the full variable domain reads GAGVSQSPRYKVTKRGQDVALRCDPISGHVSLYWYRQALGQGPEFLTYFNYEAQQDKSGLPNDRFSAERPEGSISTLTIQRTEQRDSAMYRCASSLSGGAGELFFGEGSRLTVL.